This record concerns one T cell receptor beta chain sequence. Its antigen is undetermined. Method: immunoSEQ multiplex PCR; TCRdb's copy keeps in-frame clones and lacks some. There are some 6,500 clones in the sample; approximately 88% occur only once, and approximately 2.6% lies in the top ten. Trimming stripped 6 bases from V and 0 bases from J, with 9 bases between. Germline V gives CDR1 MNHEY, CDR2 SVGAGI. This CDR3 region has 13 residues. Resections took place in Japan or China from about 2013 to 2017. Premalignant or tumor cells were enriched by macro-dissection after pathologic assessment. The sample comes from a study of immune evolution from preneoplasia to lung adenocarcinoma. Study-level findings and limits: Later-stage lesions seemingly showed higher T cell density and diversity than normal lung.

The sequence was collected from a donor aged 70 or older with lung adenocarcinoma. V usage is TRBV6-5 and J usage is TRBJ2-7; D is perhaps TRBD1 or TRBD2 (5 bases each). Sequenced sample: FFPE lung adenocarcinoma in situ tissue. CDR3 sequence reads: CASRGPSSYEQYF. The CDR3 DNA reads TGTGCCAGCAGGGGACCTAGCTCCTACGAGCAGTACTTC.